This T cell receptor beta chain was obtained from a study of regulatory T cells in long-lasting Graves disease. About the study: By definition, persistent Graves' disease involved antithyroid drugs for over 5 years alongside positive TSH receptor antibodies.

Study-wide results and caveats: When disease was persistent, TRBV28, TRBJ1-2 and TRBJ2-5 were the favored segments.

The CDR3 is 19 amino acids. The junction had 8 bases not matched to a gene; V was cut back by 4 bases and J by 1 base. Germline loops: CDR1 MDHEN, CDR2 SYDVKM. Library construction for TCR beta used iRepertoire HTBI primers and Arm-PCR of CDR3 regions. TCRdb re-called the multiplex PCR reads through MiXCR, storing one row per CDR3 protein. The repertoire consists of approximately 440,000 distinct CDR3 sequences, with 23% occurring once and the leading ten covering about 26%. This clonotype showed up many times. Its antigen is unknown. Specified time point: persistent/refractory GD, antithyroid drugs over 5 years with positive TRAb. PBMC-derived RNA was used for the TCR library.

The source material was peripheral blood mononuclear cells (PBMCs), sampled when the disease was refractory, from a patient treated with antithyroid drugs. The chain employs TRBV28 and TRBJ2-4; 15 bases line up with TRBD2. The sequence came from a female donor with Graves disease. The chain's CDR3 is CASSYERTSGRAAKNIQYF. As DNA, the CDR3 is TGTGCCAGCAGTTACGAGCGGACTAGCGGGAGGGCCGCCAAAAACATTCAGTACTTC.